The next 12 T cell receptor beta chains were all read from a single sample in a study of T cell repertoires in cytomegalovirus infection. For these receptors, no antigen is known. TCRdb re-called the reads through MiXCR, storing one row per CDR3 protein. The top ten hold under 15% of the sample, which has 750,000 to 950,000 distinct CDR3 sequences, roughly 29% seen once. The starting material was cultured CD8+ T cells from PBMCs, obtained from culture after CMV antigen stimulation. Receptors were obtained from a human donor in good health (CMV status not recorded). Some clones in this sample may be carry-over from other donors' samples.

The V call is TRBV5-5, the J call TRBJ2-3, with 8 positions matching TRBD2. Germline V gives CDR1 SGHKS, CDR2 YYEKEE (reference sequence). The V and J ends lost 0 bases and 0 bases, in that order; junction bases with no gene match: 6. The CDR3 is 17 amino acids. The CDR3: CASSLALAGLSTDTQYF. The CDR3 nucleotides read TGTGCCAGCAGCTTGGCCTTAGCGGGGCTAAGCACAGATACGCAGTATTTT.

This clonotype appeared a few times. This chain's CDR3 is CSVDLGVGYTF. The DNA of the CDR3 is TGCAGCGTTGATTTAGGCGTTGGCTACACCTTC. The chain combines TRBV29-1 with TRBJ1-2; D is unclear. The CDR3 loop spans 11 amino acids. Germline V gene data show CDR1 as SQVTM and CDR2 as ANQGSEA. Trimming shortened V by 3 bases and J by 7 bases, and 9 bases separated the two germline ends.

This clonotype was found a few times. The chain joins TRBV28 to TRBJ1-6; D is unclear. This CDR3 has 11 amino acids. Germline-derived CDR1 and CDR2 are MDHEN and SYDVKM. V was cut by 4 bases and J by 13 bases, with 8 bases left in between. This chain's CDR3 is CASSSSWPLHF. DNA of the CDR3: TGTGCCAGCAGTTCTTCCTGGCCCCTCCACTTT.

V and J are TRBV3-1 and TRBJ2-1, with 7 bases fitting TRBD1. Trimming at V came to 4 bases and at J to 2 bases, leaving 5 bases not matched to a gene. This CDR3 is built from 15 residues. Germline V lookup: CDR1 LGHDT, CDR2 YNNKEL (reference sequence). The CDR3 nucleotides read TGTGCCAGCAGCCGGTCCCAGGGGGCCTACAATGAGCAGTTCTTC. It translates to CASSRSQGAYNEQFF.

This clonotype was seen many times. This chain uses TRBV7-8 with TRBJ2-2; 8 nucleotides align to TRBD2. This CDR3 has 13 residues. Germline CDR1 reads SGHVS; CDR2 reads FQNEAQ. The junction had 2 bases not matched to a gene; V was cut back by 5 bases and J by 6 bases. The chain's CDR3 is CASSRGGSGELFF. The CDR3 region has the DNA TGTGCCAGCAGCCGGGGGGGGTCCGGGGAGCTGTTTTTT.

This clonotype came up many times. The CDR3 sequence: CASSRTSGGAHEQFF. The CDR3 DNA reads TGTGCCAGCAGCCGGACTAGCGGGGGGGCCCATGAGCAGTTCTTC. The gene calls are TRBV7-9 and TRBJ2-1; 15 bases are a match to TRBD2. The germline V gene encodes CDR1 SEHNR and CDR2 FQNEAQ (reference sequence). The length of the CDR3 is 15 residues. V shed 5 bases and J 8 bases; nucleotides not matched to a gene: 4.

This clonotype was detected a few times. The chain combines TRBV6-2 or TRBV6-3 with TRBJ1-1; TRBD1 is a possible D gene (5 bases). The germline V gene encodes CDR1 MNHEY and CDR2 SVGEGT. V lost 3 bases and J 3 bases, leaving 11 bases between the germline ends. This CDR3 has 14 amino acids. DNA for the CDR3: TGTGCCAGCAGTTATCTGGGAGGGGACACTGAAGCTTTCTTT. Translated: CASSYLGGDTEAFF.

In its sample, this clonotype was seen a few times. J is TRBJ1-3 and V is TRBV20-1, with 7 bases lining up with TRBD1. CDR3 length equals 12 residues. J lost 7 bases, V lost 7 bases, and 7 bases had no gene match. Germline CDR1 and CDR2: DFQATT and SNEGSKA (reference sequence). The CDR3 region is CSGGDRVNTIYF. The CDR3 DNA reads TGCAGTGGGGGAGACAGGGTTAACACCATATATTTT.

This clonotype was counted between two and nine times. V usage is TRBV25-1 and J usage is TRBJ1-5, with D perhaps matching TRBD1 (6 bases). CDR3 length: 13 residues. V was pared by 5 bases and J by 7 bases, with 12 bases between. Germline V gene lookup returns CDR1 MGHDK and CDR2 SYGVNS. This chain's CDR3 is CASSRAGDQPQHF. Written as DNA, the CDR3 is TGTGCCAGCAGTCGGGCAGGGGACCAGCCCCAGCATTTT.

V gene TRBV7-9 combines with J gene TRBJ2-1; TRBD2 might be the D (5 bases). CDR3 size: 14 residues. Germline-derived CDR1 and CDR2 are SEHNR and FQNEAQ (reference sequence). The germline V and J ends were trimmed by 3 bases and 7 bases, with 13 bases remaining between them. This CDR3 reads CASSFTTGGNEQFF. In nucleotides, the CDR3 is TGTGCCAGCAGCTTTACTACCGGCGGGAATGAGCAGTTCTTC.

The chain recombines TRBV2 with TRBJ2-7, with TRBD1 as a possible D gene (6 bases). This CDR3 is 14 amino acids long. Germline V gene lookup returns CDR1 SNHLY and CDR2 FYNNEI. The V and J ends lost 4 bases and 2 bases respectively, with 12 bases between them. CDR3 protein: CASSARTVTYEQYF. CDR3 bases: TGTGCCAGCAGTGCTAGGACAGTAACCTACGAGCAGTACTTC.

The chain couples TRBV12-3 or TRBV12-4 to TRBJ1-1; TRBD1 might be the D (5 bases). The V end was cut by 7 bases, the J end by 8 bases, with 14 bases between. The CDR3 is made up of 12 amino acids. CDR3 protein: CASTFLGGEAFF. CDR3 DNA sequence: TGTGCCAGCACCTTTCTCGGGGGAGAAGCTTTCTTT.